Each of the 9 T cell receptor beta chains below was sequenced from the same sample in a study of response to subunit inactivated influenza vaccine. TCRdb processed the RT-PCR reads anew with MiXCR; each CDR3 protein has one entry. Of around 600,000 distinct CDR3 sequences in the sample, 10% to 12% were seen once. This sample was also put to use in a study of T cells expressing NK-cell markers. From that second work: Researchers built TCR beta cDNA using 5'RACE template switching with UMIs.

The material sequenced was PBMCs from blood, taken on the day of vaccination. These receptors all stem from a man in his fifties who received an inactivated influenza vaccine.

This clonotype has more than one count but fewer than ten. The chain links TRBV7-9 to TRBJ1-2, with D maybe TRBD1 (6 bases). The germline CDR1 and CDR2 sequences are SEHNR and FQNEAQ (reference sequence). This CDR3 is built from 16 residues. The ends were cut back, 7 bases at V and 3 bases at J, with 21 bases in the middle. The CDR3 here is CASTPPLQGDDYGYTF. CDR3 bases: TGTGCCAGCACCCCCCCCTTACAGGGCGACGACTATGGCTACACCTTC.

This clonotype has just a few counts. The chain links TRBV19 to TRBJ1-2, with D possibly being TRBD1 (6 bases). The CDR3 runs 15 residues. The germline V gene has CDR1 LNHDA and CDR2 SQIVND (reference sequence). The ends were cut back, 0 bases at V and 4 bases at J, with 12 bases in the middle. The DNA of the CDR3 is TGTGCCAGTAGTATAGACCGGGACACGCCCTATGGCTACACCTTC. Residues: CASSIDRDTPYGYTF. Using reference TRBV19 and TRBJ1-2 for the parts outside the CDR3, the full variable domain is DGGITQSPKYLFRKEGQNVTLSCEQNLNHDAMYWYRQDPGQGLRLIYYSQIVNDFQKGDIAEGYSVSREKKESFPLTVTSAQKNPTAFYLCASSIDRDTPYGYTFGSGTRLTVV.

This clonotype was counted many times. The V gene is TRBV6-6, the J gene TRBJ2-5; TRBD1 is a possible D gene (6 bases). Trimming took 7 bases from V and 4 from J, leaving 13 bases between them. The CDR3 consists of 13 residues. Germline assignment: CDR1 MNHNY and CDR2 SVGAGI (reference sequence). The CDR3 here is CASTEPRGETQYF. The DNA of the CDR3 is TGTGCCAGCACCGAACCCAGGGGAGAGACCCAGTACTTC.

This clonotype has ten or more counts. The chain carries TRBV18 and TRBJ2-5, with D unclear. The CDR3 spans 11 residues. V gave up 8 bases and J gave up 0 bases, with 4 bases separating them. Germline CDR1 KGHSH, CDR2 LQKENI. CDR3 bases: TGTGCCAGCAGCAACCAAGAGACCCAGTACTTC. Encoded protein: CASSNQETQYF. Variable domain in full (rest from reference TRBV18 and TRBJ2-5): NAGVMQNPRHLVRRRGQEARLRCSPMKGHSHVYWYRQLPEEGLKFMVYLQKENIIDESGMPKERFSAEFPKEGPSILRIQQVVRGDSAAYFCASSNQETQYFGPGTRLLVL.

This clonotype has only a few counts. The chain recombines TRBV24-1 with TRBJ2-1; D unclear. Trimming pared 6 bases from V and 10 bases from J, leaving 9 bases between. The germline V gene encodes CDR1 KGHDR and CDR2 SFDVKD. This CDR3 contains 11 residues. This chain's CDR3 is CATSSLTEQFF. CDR3 bases: TGTGCCACCAGTTCTCTTACCGAGCAGTTCTTC.

This clonotype was seen more than once but under ten times. V usage is TRBV3-1 and J usage is TRBJ2-2; D unclear. Trimming removed 0 bases at V and 4 bases at J, with 9 bases between. The germline V gene has CDR1 LGHDT and CDR2 YNNKEL (reference sequence). This CDR3 contains 15 residues. CDR3 nucleotide sequence: TGTGCCAGCAGCCAAGAAGGGTTGCGCACCGGGGAGCTGTTTTTT. Its translation: CASSQEGLRTGELFF.

The CDR3 spells CSVEQGFVTEAFF. CDR3 bases: TGCAGCGTTGAACAGGGGTTCGTCACTGAAGCTTTCTTT. The genes are TRBV29-1 and TRBJ1-1; possible D gene TRBD1, 6 bases. The germline CDR1 and CDR2 sequences are SQVTM and ANQGSEA. The germline V and J ends were trimmed by 2 bases and 4 bases, with 11 bases remaining between them. This CDR3 has 13 amino acids. Combining the CDR3 with reference TRBV29-1 and TRBJ1-1 gives the whole variable domain SAVISQKPSRDICQRGTSLTIQCQVDSQVTMMFWYRQQPGQSLTLIATANQGSEATYESGFVIDKFPISRPNLTFSTLTVSNMSPEDSSIYLCSVEQGFVTEAFFGQGTRLTVV.

This clonotype has a handful of counts. The rearrangement joins TRBV11-2 to TRBJ1-6, with D possibly TRBD1 on 6 matching bases. Germline assignment: CDR1 SGHAT and CDR2 FQNNGV. Deletions cut 4 bases from V and 5 bases from J, with 12 bases between. The CDR3 runs to 15 residues. CDR3 sequence reads: CASSSSTGNNSPLHF. In DNA form, the CDR3 reads TGTGCCAGCAGCTCTTCCACAGGGAATAATTCACCCCTCCACTTT. Filled out from reference TRBV11-2 and TRBJ1-6, the complete variable domain reads EAGVAQSPRYKIIEKRQSVAFWCNPISGHATLYWYQQILGQGPKLLIQFQNNGVVDDSQLPKDRFSAERLKGVDSTLKIQPAKLEDSAVYLCASSSSTGNNSPLHFGNGTRLTVT.

J is TRBJ2-1 and V is TRBV9, with a possible D match to TRBD2 (5 bases). V dropped 0 bases and J dropped 5 bases, with 6 bases sitting between them. The germline V gene encodes CDR1 SGDLS and CDR2 YYNGEE. The CDR3 covers 13 residues. In nucleotides, the CDR3 is TGTGCCAGCAGCGTAGGGAGGCACAATGAGCAGTTCTTC. Its protein is CASSVGRHNEQFF.